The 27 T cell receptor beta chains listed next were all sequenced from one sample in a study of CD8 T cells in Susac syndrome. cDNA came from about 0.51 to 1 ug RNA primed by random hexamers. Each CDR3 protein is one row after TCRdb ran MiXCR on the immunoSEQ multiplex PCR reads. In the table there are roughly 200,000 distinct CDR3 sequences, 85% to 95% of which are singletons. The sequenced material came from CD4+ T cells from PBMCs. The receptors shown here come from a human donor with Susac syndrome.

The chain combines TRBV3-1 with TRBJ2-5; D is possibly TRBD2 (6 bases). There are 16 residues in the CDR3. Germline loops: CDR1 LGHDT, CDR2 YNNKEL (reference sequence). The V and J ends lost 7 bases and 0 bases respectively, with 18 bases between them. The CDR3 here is CASMSSHSGDQETQYF. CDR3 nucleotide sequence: TGTGCCAGCATGAGCTCCCATAGCGGCGACCAAGAGACCCAGTACTTC.

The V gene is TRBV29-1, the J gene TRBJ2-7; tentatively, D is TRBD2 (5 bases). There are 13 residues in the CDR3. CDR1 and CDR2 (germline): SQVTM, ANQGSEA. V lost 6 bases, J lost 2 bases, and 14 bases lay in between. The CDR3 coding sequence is TGCAGCGTGGGGAAACGGGGAACCTACGAGCAGTACTTC. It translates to CSVGKRGTYEQYF.

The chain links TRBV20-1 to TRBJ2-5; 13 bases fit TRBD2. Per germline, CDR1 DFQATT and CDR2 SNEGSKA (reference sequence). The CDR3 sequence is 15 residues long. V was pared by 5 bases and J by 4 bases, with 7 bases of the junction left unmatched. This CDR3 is CSADPGLAGIETQYF. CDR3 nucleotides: TGCAGTGCTGACCCGGGACTAGCGGGAATAGAGACCCAGTACTTC.

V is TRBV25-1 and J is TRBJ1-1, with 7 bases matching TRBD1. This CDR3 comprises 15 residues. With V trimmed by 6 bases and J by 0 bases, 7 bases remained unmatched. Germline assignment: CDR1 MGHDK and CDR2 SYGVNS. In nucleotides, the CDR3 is TGTGCCAGCAGCCGGACAGGCTCCATGAACACTGAAGCTTTCTTT. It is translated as CASSRTGSMNTEAFF.

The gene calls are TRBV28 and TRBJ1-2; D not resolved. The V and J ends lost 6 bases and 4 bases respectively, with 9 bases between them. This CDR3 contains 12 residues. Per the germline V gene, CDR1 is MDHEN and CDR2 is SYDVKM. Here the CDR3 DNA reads TGTGCCAGCAGCACGCTTGGCTATGGCTACACCTTC. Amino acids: CASSTLGYGYTF.

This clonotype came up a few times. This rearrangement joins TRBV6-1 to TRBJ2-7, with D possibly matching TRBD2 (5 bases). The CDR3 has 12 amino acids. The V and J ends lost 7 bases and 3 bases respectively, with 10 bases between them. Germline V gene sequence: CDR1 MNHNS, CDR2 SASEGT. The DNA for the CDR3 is TGTGCCAGCATGGCTAGCTACTACGAGCAGTACTTC. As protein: CASMASYYEQYF.

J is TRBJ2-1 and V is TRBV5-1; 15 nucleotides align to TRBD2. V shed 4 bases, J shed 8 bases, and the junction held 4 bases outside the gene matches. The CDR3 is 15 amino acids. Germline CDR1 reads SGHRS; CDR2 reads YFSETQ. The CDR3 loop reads CASSGLAGGRDEQFF. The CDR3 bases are TGCGCCAGCAGCGGACTAGCGGGGGGGCGGGATGAGCAGTTCTTC. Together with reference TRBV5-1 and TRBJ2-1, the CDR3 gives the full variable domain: KAGVTQTPRYLIKTRGQQVTLSCSPISGHRSVSWYQQTPGQGLQFLFEYFSETQRNKGNFPGRFSGRQFSNSRSEMNVSTLELGDSALYLCASSGLAGGRDEQFFGPGTRLTVL.

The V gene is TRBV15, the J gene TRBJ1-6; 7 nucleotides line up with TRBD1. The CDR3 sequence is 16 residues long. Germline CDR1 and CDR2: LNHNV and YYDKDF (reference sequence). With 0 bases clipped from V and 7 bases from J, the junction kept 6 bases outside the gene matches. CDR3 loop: CATSRDRGTDNSPLHF. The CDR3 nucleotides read TGTGCCACCAGCAGAGATAGAGGGACAGACAATTCACCCCTCCACTTT.

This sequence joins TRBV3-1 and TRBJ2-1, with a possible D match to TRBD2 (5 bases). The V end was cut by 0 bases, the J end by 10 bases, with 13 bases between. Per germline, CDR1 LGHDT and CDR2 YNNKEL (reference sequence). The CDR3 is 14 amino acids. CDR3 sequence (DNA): TGTGCCAGCAGCCAAGATGTCGGACGGGAAGAGCAGTTCTTC. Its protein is CASSQDVGREEQFF.

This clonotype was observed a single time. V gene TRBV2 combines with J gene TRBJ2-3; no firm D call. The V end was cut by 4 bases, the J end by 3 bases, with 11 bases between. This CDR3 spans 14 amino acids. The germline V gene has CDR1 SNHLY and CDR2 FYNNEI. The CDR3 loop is CASSARFGTDTQYF. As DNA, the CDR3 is TGTGCCAGCAGTGCCCGGTTCGGGACAGATACGCAGTATTTT.

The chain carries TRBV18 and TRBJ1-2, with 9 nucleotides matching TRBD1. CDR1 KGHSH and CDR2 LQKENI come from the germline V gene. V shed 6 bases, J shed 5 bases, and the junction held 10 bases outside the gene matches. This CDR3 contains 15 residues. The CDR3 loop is CASSTGTGKGYGYTF. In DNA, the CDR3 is TGTGCCAGCTCGACCGGGACAGGGAAAGGGTATGGCTACACCTTC.

The CDR3: CASITSATDTQYF. CDR3 sequence (DNA): TGTGCCAGCATTACTAGCGCCACAGATACGCAGTATTTT. V gene TRBV6-6 combines with J gene TRBJ2-3; 7 nucleotides line up with TRBD2. Trimming took 7 bases from V and 2 from J; bases not matched to a gene: 3. Germline V lookup: CDR1 MNHNY, CDR2 SVGAGI (reference sequence). There are 13 residues in the CDR3.

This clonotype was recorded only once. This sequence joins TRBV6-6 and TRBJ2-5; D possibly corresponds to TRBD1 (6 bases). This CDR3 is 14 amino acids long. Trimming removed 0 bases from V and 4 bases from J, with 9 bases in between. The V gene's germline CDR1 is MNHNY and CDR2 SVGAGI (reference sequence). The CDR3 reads CASSYSTGAETQYF. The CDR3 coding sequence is TGTGCCAGCAGTTACTCGACAGGCGCAGAGACCCAGTACTTC.

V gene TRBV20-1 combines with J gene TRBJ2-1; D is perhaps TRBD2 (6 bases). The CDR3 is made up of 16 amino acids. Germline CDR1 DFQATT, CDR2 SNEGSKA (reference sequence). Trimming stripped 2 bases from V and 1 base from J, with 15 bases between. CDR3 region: CSARPSGAISYNEQFF. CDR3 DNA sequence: TGCAGTGCTAGACCGTCGGGAGCAATTTCCTACAATGAGCAGTTCTTC.

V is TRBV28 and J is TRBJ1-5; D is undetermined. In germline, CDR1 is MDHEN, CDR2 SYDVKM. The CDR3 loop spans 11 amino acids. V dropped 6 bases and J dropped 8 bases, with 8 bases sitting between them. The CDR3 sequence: CASSPSKPQHF. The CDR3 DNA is TGTGCCAGCAGCCCCAGCAAGCCCCAGCATTTT.

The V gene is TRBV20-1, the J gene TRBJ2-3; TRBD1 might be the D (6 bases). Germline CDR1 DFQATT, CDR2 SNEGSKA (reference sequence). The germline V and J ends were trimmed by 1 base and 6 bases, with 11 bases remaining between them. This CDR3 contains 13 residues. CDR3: CSARVRGTDTQYF. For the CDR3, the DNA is TGCAGTGCTAGAGTGAGGGGGACCGATACGCAGTATTTT.

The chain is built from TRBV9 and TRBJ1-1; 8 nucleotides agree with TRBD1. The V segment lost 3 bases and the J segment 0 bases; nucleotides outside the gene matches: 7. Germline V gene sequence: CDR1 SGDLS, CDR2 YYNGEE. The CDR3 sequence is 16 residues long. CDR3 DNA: TGTGCCAGCAGCGCCGCAGGGGGCGAAATGAACACTGAAGCTTTCTTT. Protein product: CASSAAGGEMNTEAFF. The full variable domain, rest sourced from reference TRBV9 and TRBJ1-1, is DSGVTQTPKHLITATGQRVTLRCSPRSGDLSVYWYQQSLDQGLQFLIQYYNGEERAKGNILERFSAQQFPDLHSELNLSSLELGDSALYFCASSAAGGEMNTEAFFGQGTRLTVV.

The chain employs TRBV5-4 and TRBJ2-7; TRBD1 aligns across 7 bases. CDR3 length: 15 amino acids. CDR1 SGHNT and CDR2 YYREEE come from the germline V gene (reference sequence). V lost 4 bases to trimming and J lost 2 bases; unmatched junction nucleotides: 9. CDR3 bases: TGTGCCAGCAGCCAGGAGGCAGGGGGACCCTACGAGCAGTACTTC. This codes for CASSQEAGGPYEQYF.

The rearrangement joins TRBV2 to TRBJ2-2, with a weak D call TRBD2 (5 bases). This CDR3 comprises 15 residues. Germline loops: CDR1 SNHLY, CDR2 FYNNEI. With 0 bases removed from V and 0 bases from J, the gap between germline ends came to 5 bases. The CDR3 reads CASSEAEANTGELFF. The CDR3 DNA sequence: TGTGCCAGCAGTGAAGCGGAGGCGAACACCGGGGAGCTGTTTTTT.

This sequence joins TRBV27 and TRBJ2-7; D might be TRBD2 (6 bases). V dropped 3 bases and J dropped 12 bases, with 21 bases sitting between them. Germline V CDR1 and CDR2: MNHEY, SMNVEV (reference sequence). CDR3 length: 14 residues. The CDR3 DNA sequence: TGTGCCAGCAGTTTCCAGAGGTTGGGAGGAATACTGTACTTC. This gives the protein CASSFQRLGGILYF.

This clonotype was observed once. Here the CDR3 reads CSARGLARVDTQYF. The CDR3 DNA reads as TGCAGTGCTAGAGGACTAGCGAGAGTGGATACGCAGTATTTT. V gene TRBV20-1 combines with J gene TRBJ2-3, with 8 bases identical to TRBD2. V shed 1 base and J 6 bases; nucleotides not matched to a gene: 6. Germline CDR1 and CDR2: DFQATT and SNEGSKA (reference sequence). This CDR3 has 14 amino acids.

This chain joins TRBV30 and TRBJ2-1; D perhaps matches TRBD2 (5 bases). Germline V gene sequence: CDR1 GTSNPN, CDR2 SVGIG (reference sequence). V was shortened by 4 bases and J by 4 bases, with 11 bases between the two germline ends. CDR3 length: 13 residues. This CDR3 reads CAWNDKRYNEQFF. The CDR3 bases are TGTGCCTGGAATGACAAGCGGTACAATGAGCAGTTCTTC.

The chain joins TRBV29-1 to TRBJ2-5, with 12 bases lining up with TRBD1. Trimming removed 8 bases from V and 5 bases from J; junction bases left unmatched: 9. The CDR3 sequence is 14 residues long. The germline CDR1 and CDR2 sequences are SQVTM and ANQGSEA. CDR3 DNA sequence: TGCAGCCACTGGGACAGGGGGCTTCAGGAGACCCAGTACTTC. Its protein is CSHWDRGLQETQYF.

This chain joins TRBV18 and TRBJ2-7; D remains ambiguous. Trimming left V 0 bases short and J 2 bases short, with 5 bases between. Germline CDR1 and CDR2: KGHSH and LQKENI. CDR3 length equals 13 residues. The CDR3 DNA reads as TGTGCCAGCTCACCACCAGGGACCTACGAGCAGTACTTC. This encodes CASSPPGTYEQYF. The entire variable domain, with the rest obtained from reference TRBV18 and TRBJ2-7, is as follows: NAGVMQNPRHLVRRRGQEARLRCSPMKGHSHVYWYRQLPEEGLKFMVYLQKENIIDESGMPKERFSAEFPKEGPSILRIQQVVRGDSAAYFCASSPPGTYEQYFGPGTRLTVT.

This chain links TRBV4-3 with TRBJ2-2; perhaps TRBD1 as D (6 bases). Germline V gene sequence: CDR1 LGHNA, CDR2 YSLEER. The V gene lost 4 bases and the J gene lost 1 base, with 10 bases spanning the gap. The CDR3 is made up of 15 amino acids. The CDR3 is CASSPTTGNTGELFF. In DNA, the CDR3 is TGCGCCAGCAGCCCCACGACAGGGAACACCGGGGAGCTGTTTTTT.

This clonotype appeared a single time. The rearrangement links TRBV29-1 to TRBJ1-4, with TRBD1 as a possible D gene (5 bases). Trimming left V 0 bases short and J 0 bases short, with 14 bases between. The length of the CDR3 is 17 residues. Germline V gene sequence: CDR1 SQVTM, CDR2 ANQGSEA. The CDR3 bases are TGCAGCGTTGAAGATCGTGAGGGGCTTGCAACTAATGAAAAACTGTTTTTT. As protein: CSVEDREGLATNEKLFF.

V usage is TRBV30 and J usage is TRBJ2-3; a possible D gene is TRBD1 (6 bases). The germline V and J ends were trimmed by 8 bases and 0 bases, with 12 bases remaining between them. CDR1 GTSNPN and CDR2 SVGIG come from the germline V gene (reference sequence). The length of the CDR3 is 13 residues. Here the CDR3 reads CALEQGSTDTQYF. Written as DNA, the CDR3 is TGTGCCCTAGAACAGGGTAGCACAGATACGCAGTATTTT.